The 27 T cell receptor beta chains below come from one sample, sequenced in a study of blood T cells in healthy people across ages. A second about 6 to 12 cycle PCR used barcoded and J-beta primers. TCRdb ran MiXCR on the 5' RACE reads and lists one entry per CDR3 protein. Of about 1.1 million distinct CDR3 sequences in the sample, approximately 38% were seen once. The sequenced material came from blood. The receptors were sampled from a man between 18 and 29 years old in good health.

This chain links TRBV20-1 with TRBJ1-4; D possibly corresponds to TRBD1 (5 bases). The CDR3 has 17 residues. V shed 3 bases and J shed 4 bases, with 21 bases lying between them. CDR1 and CDR2 (germline): DFQATT, SNEGSKA (reference sequence). The CDR3 coding sequence is TGCAGTGCTAGCCGCCCCGGGGACCGCGACTTTAATGAAAAACTGTTTTTT. This encodes CSASRPGDRDFNEKLFF.

In its sample, this clonotype was seen a few times. The chain employs TRBV11-2 and TRBJ2-3, with 7 bases lining up with TRBD1. J gave up 6 bases and V 5 bases, and 5 bases lay outside the gene matches. Germline loops: CDR1 SGHAT, CDR2 FQNNGV. This CDR3 contains 13 residues. This CDR3 is CASSVGQADTQYF. The CDR3 nucleotides read TGTGCCAGCAGCGTTGGACAGGCTGATACGCAGTATTTT.

This clonotype was detected only a few times. The chain uses TRBV5-5 and TRBJ2-3; 10 nucleotides match TRBD2. J was trimmed by 2 bases and V by 0 bases; bases with no gene match: 6. The CDR3 is made up of 17 amino acids. The germline V gene encodes CDR1 SGHKS and CDR2 YYEKEE (reference sequence). The CDR3 loop is CASSLALAGALTDTQYF. The CDR3 DNA is TGTGCCAGCAGCTTGGCTCTAGCGGGGGCCCTCACAGATACGCAGTATTTT.

To note about this clonotype: A single base separates this from a much larger clone, so it may be a read error. The CDR3 reads CARSFGSGYTF. The CDR3 nucleotides read TGTGCCAGGAGTTTCGGCTCTGGCTACACCTTC. The chain couples TRBV12-3 or TRBV12-4 to TRBJ1-2; D gene unclear. The CDR3 extends over 11 amino acids.

The gene calls are TRBV9 and TRBJ2-4; D remains unclear. The CDR3 totals 13 residues. The germline V and J ends were trimmed by 1 base and 8 bases, with 10 bases remaining between them. Germline V gene lookup returns CDR1 SGDLS and CDR2 YYNGEE. The CDR3 loop reads CASSVSPIDIQYF. The CDR3 DNA reads TGTGCCAGCAGCGTATCCCCCATAGACATTCAGTACTTC.

This clonotype was detected only a few times. The chain has TRBV30 and TRBJ2-1; D may be TRBD2 (6 bases). V lost 2 bases and J 6 bases, leaving 20 bases between the germline ends. This CDR3 comprises 16 residues. Germline V gene data show CDR1 as GTSNPN and CDR2 as SVGIG (reference sequence). The CDR3 protein is CAWSPKSGEVRNEQFF. The DNA for the CDR3 is TGTGCCTGGAGTCCCAAATCGGGGGAAGTACGCAATGAGCAGTTCTTC.

This rearrangement joins TRBV20-1 to TRBJ2-7; no clear D. The better agreement between TRBJ2-4 and the DNA end casts doubt on the J call. This CDR3 has 14 residues. CDR1 DFQATT and CDR2 SNEGSKA come from the germline V gene (reference sequence). In nucleotides, the CDR3 is TGCAGTGCTAGACCCGAGGCCCGGAAGGGCATTCAGTACTTC. Its translation: CSARPEARKGIQYF.

A word on this clonotype: One junction end does not reproduce the germline sequence, and a read error may be involved. The chain uses TRBV9 and TRBJ1-1; 7 bases map to TRBD1. Germline CDR1 SGDLS, CDR2 YYNGEE. This CDR3 region has 14 residues. CDR3 nucleotides: TGTGCCAGCCGCGTTACAGGGGATGGAGCTGAAGCTTTCTTT. Translating gives CASRVTGDGAEAFF.

On this clonotype itself: Relative to the germline gene, one junction end is altered; a read error may explain this. The genes are TRBV6-2 or TRBV6-3 and TRBJ2-7, with D tentatively TRBD2 (5 bases). This CDR3 has 15 residues. Germline V lookup: CDR1 MNHEY, CDR2 SVGEGT. The CDR3 bases are TGTGCCGGCAGTTACGGGCCCGAGGAGGCCTACGAGCAGTACTTC. Encoded protein: CAGSYGPEEAYEQYF.

This chain links TRBV29-1 with TRBJ2-7; D unclear. In germline, CDR1 is SQVTM, CDR2 ANQGSEA. V was cut by 6 bases and J by 1 base, with 13 bases left in between. The CDR3 covers 13 residues. CDR3 protein: CSVDKLGSYEQYF. The DNA for the CDR3 is TGCAGCGTCGACAAACTCGGATCCTACGAGCAGTACTTC.

CDR3 residues: CATSKERGGFNEQFF. CDR3 coding DNA: TGTGCCACCAGCAAAGAGCGGGGGGGTTTCAATGAGCAGTTCTTC. The chain couples TRBV15 to TRBJ2-1; 10 bases match TRBD2. V lost 4 bases and J lost 6; bases outside the gene matches: 6. CDR3 length equals 15 residues. Germline values: CDR1 LNHNV, CDR2 YYDKDF (reference sequence).

The chain carries TRBV15 and TRBJ1-1; D not resolved. Trimming cost V 2 bases and J 1 base, with 5 bases left between them. The germline CDR1 and CDR2 sequences are LNHNV and YYDKDF (reference sequence). This CDR3 spans 13 amino acids. DNA for the CDR3: TGTGCCACCAGCAGAAAGGAGAACACTGAAGCTTTCTTT. Translation: CATSRKENTEAFF.

This clonotype occurred many times. The genes are TRBV3-1 and TRBJ1-1; TRBD1 might be the D (5 bases). This CDR3 has 15 residues. Germline V gene sequence: CDR1 LGHDT, CDR2 YNNKEL (reference sequence). V was clipped by 2 bases and J by 1 base, with 11 bases between them. The chain's CDR3 is CASSQKQATNTEAFF. The DNA of the CDR3 is TGTGCCAGCAGCCAAAAACAGGCAACGAACACTGAAGCTTTCTTT.

This clonotype was seen just once. The V call is TRBV10-3, the J call TRBJ1-2; D gene ambiguous. Germline V CDR1 and CDR2: ENHRY, SYGVKD. The germline V and J ends were trimmed by 0 bases and 7 bases, with 12 bases remaining between them. CDR3 length: 14 amino acids. The CDR3 region is CAISESTADFGYTF. The CDR3 region has the DNA TGTGCCATCAGTGAGTCAACTGCCGACTTTGGCTACACCTTC.

The sample holds a few counts of this clonotype. The CDR3 region is CASSGLTSYEQYF. The DNA of the CDR3 is TGTGCCAGCAGTGGGCTCACTAGCTATGAGCAGTACTTC. J is TRBJ2-7 and V is TRBV25-1; a possible D gene is TRBD2 (6 bases). In germline, CDR1 is MGHDK, CDR2 SYGVNS. The CDR3 consists of 13 residues. Trimming pared 4 bases from V and 7 bases from J, leaving 14 bases between.

To note about this clonotype: A read error may be the cause here, since a much bigger clone is one base away. The CDR3 loop reads CAISEQRNEQYF. The DNA of the CDR3 is TGTGCCATCAGTGAGCAAAGGAATGAGCAGTACTTC. The J gene is TRBJ2-5, the V gene TRBV10-3; no clear D gene. The germline CDR1 and CDR2 sequences are ENHRY and SYGVKD. This CDR3 region has 12 residues. The germline V and J ends were trimmed by 2 bases and 11 bases, with 12 bases remaining between them.

The chain couples TRBV14 to TRBJ1-1; D not resolved. CDR1 is SGHDN and CDR2 is FVKESK in the germline V gene. The CDR3 loop spans 11 amino acids. V lost 1 base and J 11 bases, leaving 8 bases between the germline ends. The CDR3 is CASSQAPPAFF. CDR3 coding DNA: TGTGCCAGCAGCCAAGCTCCCCCGGCTTTCTTT.

This rearrangement joins TRBV6-2 or TRBV6-3 to TRBJ2-1; 10 bases line up with TRBD2. The V gene's germline CDR1 is MNHEY and CDR2 SVGEGT. Trimming took 0 bases from V and 6 from J; bases not matched to a gene: 5. CDR3 length: 16 residues. The CDR3 reads CASSYSRLAGANEQFF. As DNA, the CDR3 is TGTGCCAGCAGTTACTCCCGGCTAGCGGGGGCCAATGAGCAGTTCTTC.

This clonotype was observed a few times. V gene TRBV4-1 combines with J gene TRBJ2-3; the D is unclear. Germline CDR1 is MGHRA and CDR2 is YSYEKL. This CDR3 region has 14 residues. V lost 7 bases, J lost 8 bases, and 19 bases lay in between. The CDR3 DNA is TGCGCCAGCAAAGTGGCGGCCAGCCCAGGTACGCAGTATTTT. It specifies CASKVAASPGTQYF.

V usage is TRBV27 and J usage is TRBJ1-5; D is uncertain. The CDR3 loop spans 14 amino acids. The germline V gene has CDR1 MNHEY and CDR2 SMNVEV (reference sequence). Trimming pared 5 bases from V and 0 bases from J, leaving 8 bases between. CDR3 residues: CASSLGFSNQPQHF. CDR3 coding DNA: TGTGCCAGCAGTCTCGGGTTTAGCAATCAGCCCCAGCATTTT.

This clonotype turned up a few times. The V call is TRBV6-5, the J call TRBJ1-5, with 7 bases fitting TRBD1. The V gene end was trimmed by 2 bases and the J gene end by 4 bases; junction bases not matched to a gene: 2. Germline V CDR1 and CDR2: MNHEY, SVGAGI. This CDR3 is built from 14 residues. As DNA, the CDR3 is TGTGCCAGCAGTTACAAGACAGGGAATCAGCCCCAGCATTTT. Protein product: CASSYKTGNQPQHF.

Note on this clonotype: One base away lies a much larger clone, so this may be a sequencing read error. The chain has TRBV7-2 and TRBJ2-7; 7 bases are shared with TRBD1. V gave up 4 bases and J gave up 2 bases; unmatched junction bases: 8. This CDR3 has 15 residues. Germline V gives CDR1 SGHTA, CDR2 FQGNSA. The CDR3 loop reads CASSSGTAITYEQYF. CDR3 coding DNA: TGTGCCAGCAGCTCCGGGACAGCGATAACCTACGAGCAGTACTTC.

The chain combines TRBV4-1 with TRBJ1-3; D unresolved. The CDR3 is 17 residues long. From germline, CDR1 is MGHRA and CDR2 YSYEKL. Trimming pared 2 bases from V and 2 bases from J, leaving 16 bases between. Written as DNA, the CDR3 is TGCGCCAGCAGCCAAAAACCGATCGGACGGCCTGGAAACACCATATATTTT. Its protein is CASSQKPIGRPGNTIYF.

This chain connects TRBV2 to TRBJ1-2, with D maybe TRBD1 (5 bases). CDR1 and CDR2 (germline): SNHLY, FYNNEI. The V and J ends lost 3 bases and 6 bases respectively, with 8 bases between them. The CDR3 is made up of 12 amino acids. CDR3 DNA: TGTGCCAGCAGTGACAGGGATCATGGCTACACCTTC. Encoded protein: CASSDRDHGYTF.

This clonotype was recorded at least ten times. The chain has TRBV29-1 and TRBJ2-3; the D gene is possibly TRBD2 (6 bases). Trimming removed 4 bases at V and 4 bases at J, with 12 bases between. This CDR3 is 13 amino acids long. CDR1 is SQVTM, CDR2 ANQGSEA, per germline. CDR3 loop: CSVGSGLSDTQYF. CDR3 DNA: TGCAGCGTTGGGTCGGGACTCTCAGATACGCAGTATTTT.

The genes are TRBV20-1 and TRBJ2-1, with TRBD1 identical over 8 bases. Per germline, CDR1 DFQATT and CDR2 SNEGSKA (reference sequence). Trimming cost V 1 base and J 13 bases; bases outside gene matches: 15. CDR3 length: 15 residues. For the CDR3, the DNA is TGCAGTGCTAGAGGTCCCAGGGGGCTGGATGAGACCCAGTTCTTC. Amino acids: CSARGPRGLDETQFF.

A few counts support this clonotype. J is TRBJ2-6 and V is TRBV2, with unresolved D. With 6 bases removed from V and 4 bases from J, the gap between germline ends came to 13 bases. The CDR3 runs to 15 residues. Germline CDR1 is SNHLY and CDR2 is FYNNEI. CDR3 region: CASSALSRGANVLTF. In DNA form, the CDR3 reads TGTGCCAGCAGCGCATTAAGTAGGGGGGCCAACGTCCTGACTTTC.